This entry is about one T cell receptor (beta chain). The clone's antigen remains unknown. No per-base quality is available; no much larger clone lies one base away. The entry originates in a study of T-cell reconstitution after alpha-beta-depleted transplantation in children (TCRdb year 2016). Looking at the study overall: Using TCR repertoire profiling, the study quantitatively followed how T-cell immune reconstitution unfolded in children after TCRalphabeta/CD19-depleted allogeneic hematopoietic cell transplantation.

Library creation used PCR. The instrument given in TCRdb is Illumina HiSeq 2500. TCR libraries were prepared with molecular barcoding, using unique molecular identifiers to normalize TCRbeta repertoire quantification. TCRdb reanalyzed the raw reads on its own, using fastp at Q25 for trimming and MiXCR for clone calling, and kept in-frame beta chains. Duplicate CDR3 protein sequences are folded into a single record with the most common DNA and genes. The sample table holds around 960,000 distinct CDR3 sequences, of which roughly 29% were seen once. Jointly, the top ten make up over 25% of the sample. V drops 3 bases and J drops 3 bases, leaving 23 bases in between. Including cysteine and phenylalanine, the CDR3 has 18 amino acids. The retained sequence is limited to the CDR3, 54 bases, with the frame set at the first base. The germline V gene (reference sequence) sets CDR1 to DFQATT and CDR2 to SNEGSKA.

What the research found in general, with its limitations: Over the following months the frequencies of hyperexpanded clones went down, and after one year T-cell counts and TCRbeta diversity were mostly credited to newly produced T cells. In some patients, the high TCRbeta diversity seen at day 60 was put down to recipient T cells and intrathymic progenitors that had survived conditioning. The apparently early alphabetaT-cell count recovery about two months after transplant was reportedly dependent on only several hundred rapidly expanded clones derived from non-depleted graft cells.

The label giving this sample's treatment or condition can be read as: allogeneic hematopoietic cell transplantation with graft depleted of TCRalphabeta T cells and CD19 B cells. The children who served as transplant recipients had been given grafts of TCRalphabeta/CD19-depleted allogeneic hematopoietic cells. The sequence was collected from a boy less than two years old who had a stem cell transplant for SCID, so the T cells may come from the graft donor. The input for sequencing was PBMCs, mostly from graft donor cells, taken 360 days after TCRalphabeta/CD19-depleted stem cell transplant. Recombination linked TRBV20-1 to TRBJ2-2; D gene: possibly TRBD2, on 5 matching bases. The sequenced DNA: TGCAGTGCTAGTTCCCCGGACTGGAGTAGGAAAGACACCGGGGAGCTGTTTTTT. Translated, this gives CSASSPDWSRKDTGELFF.